Below are 5 T cell receptor beta chains sequenced from a single sample in a study of T-cell memory formation after mild COVID-19. TCRdb reprocessed the 5' RACE reads via MiXCR and lists one record per CDR3 protein. The sample shows 150,000 to 200,000 distinct CDR3 sequences, 31% of them seen only once. Sequenced sample: PBMCs or a T cell subset sorted from them (not recorded which). The receptors here all came from an adult woman who had mild COVID-19 (a few samples of this study predate the infection). Cell type and time point are not known.

The chain employs TRBV29-1 and TRBJ2-2; 9 bases are shared with TRBD1. The V gene's germline CDR1 is SQVTM and CDR2 ANQGSEA. This CDR3 has 13 amino acids. The V and J ends lost 5 bases and 4 bases, in that order; junction bases with no gene match: 2. The CDR3: CSVRDRATGELFF. Here the CDR3 DNA reads TGCAGCGTTCGGGACAGGGCCACCGGGGAGCTGTTTTTT.

The chain couples TRBV7-6 to TRBJ2-7; D may be TRBD1 (5 bases). The CDR3 length is 14 residues. Per germline, CDR1 SGHVS and CDR2 FNYEAQ. Trimming took off 4 bases at V and 4 bases at J, with 14 bases between the two ends. In DNA, the CDR3 is TGTGCCAGCAGCTCCTCCTCGACAGAATACGAGCAGTACTTC. Amino acids: CASSSSSTEYEQYF.

The chain recombines TRBV7-9 with TRBJ1-5; D remains ambiguous. CDR3 length equals 13 residues. Germline assignment: CDR1 SEHNR and CDR2 FQNEAQ (reference sequence). V was clipped by 5 bases and J by 2 bases, with 7 bases between them. The CDR3 sequence is CASSPRGNQPQHF. The CDR3 region has the DNA TGTGCCAGCAGCCCTAGGGGCAATCAGCCCCAGCATTTT.

The chain employs TRBV6-4 and TRBJ2-7; possibly TRBD1 for D (5 bases). The CDR3 is 12 residues long. CDR1 is MRHNA, CDR2 SNTAGT, per germline. Trimming removed 7 bases at V and 6 bases at J, with 13 bases between. CDR3 amino acids: CASTKGSIEQYF. CDR3 DNA sequence: TGTGCCAGCACCAAGGGGTCGATCGAGCAGTACTTC.

This clonotype was detected only a few times. In DNA, the CDR3 is TGTGCCAGCAGCTTAAGCCCTGAAGCTTTCTTT. Translated: CASSLSPEAFF. The genes are TRBV7-9 and TRBJ1-1; D call uncertain. Germline CDR1 reads SEHNR; CDR2 reads FQNEAQ (reference sequence). The CDR3 sequence is 11 residues long. Trimming took 2 bases from V and 6 from J, leaving 4 bases between them.